Detailed here is one TCR beta chain. This clone has a single count. The target of this receptor is not known. Per-base qualities were not stored, and no clone one base away is much larger. Libraries were constructed by the immunoSEQ multiplex PCR assay. For the multiplex PCR, a mixture combining 60 forward primers for TCR Vbeta segments and 13 reverse primers for TCR Jbeta segments was used. The CDR3 region of rearranged TCR beta genes was amplified from genomic DNA by a multiplex PCR assay. Amplified TCR beta libraries were sequenced as 87-base-pair reads on the Illumina HiSeq System. On the study's bioinformatics: In a later analysis, 77 million or so unique TCR beta chains were counted across the 650 to 700 repertoires, and approximately 9.9 million of these chains were shared by at least two donors. Raw reads were error-corrected and collapsed into unique sequences by a nearest-neighbor algorithm in which closely related sequences were merged to remove PCR and sequencing errors. To assign V, D and J gene segments, CDR3 sequences were aligned to IMGT reference sequences. For a sequence to be retained, a match of at least six nucleotides to both a V gene segment and a J gene segment was required. Rearrangements were classified as productive when the CDR3 lacked stop codons and remained in frame with V and J, and all other rearrangements were classified as non-productive. Following IMGT convention, CDR3 was defined as the stretch from the second conserved V-encoded cysteine to the conserved J-encoded phenylalanine. The earlier analysis of more than 450 of the donors excluded sequences that lacked an unambiguous match to a single V gene segment. An earlier analysis of about 590 of the donors classified V segments as functional when productive rearrangements were above 56.7% and as segregating when the standard deviation between donors was above 5%. A statistical classification framework was built to diagnose cytomegalovirus status from the catalog of TCR beta chain sequences. A later analysis assigned V and J genes by comparing TCR nucleotide sequences with IMGT/GENE-DB human TR gene sequences. A later analysis assigned CDR3 sequences and most-parsimonious VDJ recombination scenarios with the TCRdist pipeline. A later analysis defined each TCR beta chain by its CDR3 amino acid sequence plus V-gene family, and excluded reads lacking a unique V-gene family. As a way to deal with suspected cross-contamination and a sequencing artifact, a later analysis dropped approximately 570 nucleotide sequences that were highly shared and had low generation probability. In a later analysis, a clonal expansion index was calculated for each public chain from normalized within-repertoire ranks of inferred template counts. A later analysis computed generation probabilities with a VDJ recombination model fitted to out-of-frame rearrangements, and checked the results against IGoR. In a later analysis, hypergeometric tests were used to score TCR-TCR, TCR-HLA and TCR-CMV co-occurrence, with a repertoire-size bias correction applied to TCR pairs. To estimate false discovery rates, a later analysis permuted the HLA or CMV assignments 20 times. In a later analysis, co-occurring TCRs were grouped using DBSCAN, and TCRdist sequence similarity was added for clustering within HLA-allele-positive subsets. Co-occurrence clustering excluded repertoires with fewer than 30,000 or more than 120,000 public chains, plus five with anomalous nucleotide sharing. TCRdb retrieved this table from immuneACCESS and kept in-frame rearrangements only. Not all clones are present; in checked studies, unresolved V genes account for under half, and no reason is known for the remainder. D and trimming were read from the DNA, whereas the V and J calls and clone size are those reported in that table. In all, the sample holds some 180,000 clones, and 75% to 90% of those were seen once. 2% to 2.5% of the sample goes to the ten largest clones.

After removal of 3 bases from V and 2 bases from J, the junction retains 10 bases not matched to a gene. For CDR1 and CDR2, the germline V gene lists MNHNS and SASEGT. The CDR3 spans 17 residues, from the cysteine through the phenylalanine. The entry retains the CDR3 DNA only, 51 bases that are in frame from base 1. The entry originates in a study of cytomegalovirus exposure and HLA in healthy donors (dated by TCRdb to 2017 to 2019). In terms of the full investigation: According to an earlier analysis of several hundred of the donors, 150 million to 200 million T cells yielded some 120 million unique TCR beta sequences and about 280 Gb of sequence data. A later analysis re-examined previously published TCR beta repertoires from several hundred donors and added high-resolution HLA genotyping to investigate patterns of TCR occurrence. Among about 410 genotyped donors of the cohort, an average of around 250,000 unique TCR beta nucleotide sequences was sequenced per donor, of which about 19% were non-productive. Both class I and class II loci were covered by HLA typing, at four-digit resolution. In a later genetic analysis, genome-wide SNP genotypes for about three fifths of the roughly 670 donors were used, and that subset was treated as a discovery cohort. A separate validation cohort of approximately 120 different subjects was used in addition to the 666-subject first cohort. To decide whether each TCR beta V gene segment behaved as functional or pseudogenic, an earlier analysis of approximately 590 of the donors relied on high-throughput TCR beta sequencing. Because of strong linkage in the cohort, five DR-DQ haplotypes were treated as single units for association and clustering. The T cell repertoires of some 700 subjects were profiled by immunosequencing and related to cytomegalovirus serostatus. Rather than using new phenotypic data, the later analysis identified candidate immune exposures from TCR beta sequences and from how often those sequences occurred across donors. The aim of the study was to test whether cataloging public T cell receptors could identify signatures of past pathogen exposure. Typing coverage differed by locus: A, B, C, DRB1 and DQB1 were typed in roughly 620-630 donors, DQA1 in 500 to 550, DPA1 in roughly 590, and DPB1 in just under 490. Alongside the repertoire data, information on donor age, sex, ethnicity and CMV serostatus was compiled. Roughly 300 gigabases of sequencing data and 75 million to 85 million unique TCR sequences made up an early release that covered over 550 HLA-typed donors. To predict cytomegalovirus infection status, the study brought together high-throughput TCR immunosequencing, statistical association of individual TCRs with disease status, and machine learning. The genetic ancestry cluster associated with self-reported Caucasian donors included over 65% of the roughly 400 genotyped donors. Every discovery cohort repertoire had been produced on one sequencing platform. Study-level results and caveats: At a false discovery rate of 0.05, a later analysis linked 16,000 or so TCR beta sequences to specific HLA alleles. Compared with equally common non-associated chains, HLA-associated TCR beta chains in a later analysis were more clonally expanded and had lower generation probabilities. The authors suggested that the approach could potentially be generalized to other disease states and immunological phenotypes. Around 16 rarely observed V segments, including chromosome 9 orphons, were excluded from the earlier analysis of some 590 of the donors because counts were too low. According to a later analysis, TCR association rates differed among HLA loci, with DRB1 alleles showing the most associated TCRs and HLA-C alleles showing the fewest. A further reported finding was that TCR beta sequences accurately predicted the HLA-A and HLA-B alleles for most subjects in the first cohort. The study gave a list of around 170 TCR beta chains associated with cytomegalovirus. A few of the identified cytomegalovirus-associated TCR beta chains were confirmed in vitro to be specific for cytomegalovirus antigens. An earlier analysis of some 560 of the donors showed that most TCR beta V segments appeared in productive rearrangements either about 87% or about 30% of the time, which broadly matched IMGT annotations. According to a later genetic analysis, donors in an Asian-associated ancestry cluster had fewer N-insertions in productive TCRs than the approximately 650-donor mean. The presence/absence analyses assumed that sequencing depth was roughly uniform across donors, and that assumption may not be true. A cluster of highly shared sequence variants was judged likely to represent a technical artifact of the sequencing pipeline. While some public TCRs were present in many individuals, most TCR sequences turned up only very rarely across donors. A later analysis found that most CMV-associated TCR beta chains appeared HLA-restricted, with HLA associations seemingly driven largely by CMV exposure. Several of the top co-occurrence clusters appeared to be linked to parvovirus B19, influenza, CMV and Epstein-Barr virus, according to a later analysis. An association between a missense DCLRE1C variant and V-gene and J-gene trimming of TCR beta chains was found in a later genetic analysis and replicated in an independent cohort. Because the 87-base-pair reads could not distinguish some IMGT-functional V segments, including TRBV6-2 and TRBV6-3, those segments were excluded. The classifier was reported to diagnose cytomegalovirus status with high specificity and sensitivity in both the original and validation cohorts. Linkage disequilibrium might explain the correlated functional status among segregating V segments, but an unknown experimental factor could not be ruled out. CMV serostatus was the only immune exposure information available for the cohort. HLA typing was unavailable for some donors at each locus, so association tests used only the typed subset. When HLA alleles, especially DR and DQ, strongly co-occurred, attributing TCR associations to individual alleles was difficult. Only TCR beta chains were sequenced in this cohort, and the absence of alpha or paired-chain data limited detectable features.

The cohort consisted of fewer than 700 healthy bone marrow donors. At the time of sampling, all cohort members were nominally healthy, though unrecorded immune exposures were likely present. The donor was CMV seronegative and was included in the group of about 350 seronegative cohort members. Every donor gave a peripheral blood sample, and the peripheral blood mononuclear cells from that sample were used for TCR beta sequencing. The Qiagen DNeasy Blood Extraction Kit was used to extract genomic DNA from the blood cell samples. The receptor comes from a male donor in good health and CMV-seronegative. Material for sequencing was PBMCs. Rearrangement joined TRBV6-1 to TRBJ2-3, with TRBD2 identical over 8 junction bases. The bases read TGTGCCAGCAGTGACATCCAACGGGGGGGCCTCACAGATACGCAGTATTTT. It codes for CASSDIQRGGLTDTQYF.